This T cell receptor (beta chain) was observed in a study of T-cell memory formation after mild COVID-19. Via MiXCR, TCRdb re-called the 5' RACE reads, giving one row per CDR3 protein. The top ten hold 20% to 25% of the sample, which has approximately 300,000 distinct CDR3 sequences, more than 15% seen once. V lost 1 base to trimming and J lost 2 bases, with 9 bases between them. The CDR3 extends over 14 amino acids. J is TRBJ2-7 and V is TRBV12-3 or TRBV12-4; D may be TRBD1 or TRBD2 (5 bases each). Sequencing was performed on PBMCs or a T cell subset sorted from them (not recorded which). The receptor's source is a man in his late teens or twenties who had mild COVID-19 (a few samples of this study predate the infection). Cell type and time point are not known. CDR3 region: CASSLVEGTYEQYF. The DNA for the CDR3 is TGTGCCAGCAGTTTAGTAGAGGGGACCTACGAGCAGTACTTC.